This T cell receptor (beta chain) originates from a study of CD8 T cells in Susac syndrome. The authors reverse transcribed roughly 0.5 to 1 ug RNA with random hexamers. TCR beta CDR3 was amplified by immunoSEQ covering 54 Vbeta and 13 Jbeta. TCRdb re-analysed the immunoSEQ multiplex PCR reads in MiXCR, keeping a single row per CDR3 protein. Of roughly 200,000 distinct CDR3 sequences listed, around 95% are singletons. TEMRA cells were enriched by FACS, while CD8+ and CD4+ T cells were obtained through a negative isolation that was performed magnetically. Points from the study as a whole: The number of individuals included in the study's TCR sequencing and HLA analysis was acknowledged as relatively small.

A word on this clonotype: The antigen remains undetermined.

The material sequenced was CD4+ T cells from PBMCs. The TCR sequence derives from a human donor with multiple sclerosis.

The CDR3 region has the DNA TGTGCCAGCAGCCGTGAACTGATGGGTTCACCCCTCCACTTT. Translating gives CASSRELMGSPLHF. The chain couples TRBV3-1 to TRBJ1-6; no clear D. The ends were cut back, 4 bases at V and 9 bases at J, with 13 bases in the middle. There are 14 residues in the CDR3. Germline CDR1 is LGHDT and CDR2 is YNNKEL (reference sequence).